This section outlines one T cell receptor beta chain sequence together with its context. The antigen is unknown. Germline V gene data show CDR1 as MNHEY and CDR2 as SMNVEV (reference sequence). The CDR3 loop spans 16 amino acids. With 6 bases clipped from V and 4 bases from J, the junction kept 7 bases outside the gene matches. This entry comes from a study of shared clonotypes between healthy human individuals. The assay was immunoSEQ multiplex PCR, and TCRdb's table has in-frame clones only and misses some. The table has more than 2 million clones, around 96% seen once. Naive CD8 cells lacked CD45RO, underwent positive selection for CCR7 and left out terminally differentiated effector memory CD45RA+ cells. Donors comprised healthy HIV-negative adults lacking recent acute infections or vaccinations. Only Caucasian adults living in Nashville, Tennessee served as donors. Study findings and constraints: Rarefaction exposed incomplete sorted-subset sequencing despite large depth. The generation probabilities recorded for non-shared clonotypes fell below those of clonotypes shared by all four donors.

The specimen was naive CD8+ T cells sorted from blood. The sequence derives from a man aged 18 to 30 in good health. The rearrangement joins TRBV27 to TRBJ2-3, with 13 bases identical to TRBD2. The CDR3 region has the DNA TGTGCCAGCAGCCCCCTACTAGCGGGGGGGGCAGATACGCAGTATTTT. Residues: CASSPLLAGGADTQYF.